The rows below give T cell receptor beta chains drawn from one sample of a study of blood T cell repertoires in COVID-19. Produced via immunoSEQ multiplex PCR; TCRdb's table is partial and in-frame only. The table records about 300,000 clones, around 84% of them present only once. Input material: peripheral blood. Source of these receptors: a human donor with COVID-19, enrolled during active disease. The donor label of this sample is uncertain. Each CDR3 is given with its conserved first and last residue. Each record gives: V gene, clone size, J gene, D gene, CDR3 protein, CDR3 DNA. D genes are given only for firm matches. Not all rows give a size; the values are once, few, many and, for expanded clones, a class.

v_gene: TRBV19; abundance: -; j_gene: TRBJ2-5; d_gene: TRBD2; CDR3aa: CASSISDPGLPYF; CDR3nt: TGTGCCAGTAGTATCAGCGATCCGGGACTACCCTACTTC
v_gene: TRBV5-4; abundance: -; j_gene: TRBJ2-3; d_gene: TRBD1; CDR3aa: CASSLGAGQGQDTQYF; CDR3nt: TGTGCCAGCAGCTTGGGGGCGGGACAGGGTCAGGATACGCAGTATTTT
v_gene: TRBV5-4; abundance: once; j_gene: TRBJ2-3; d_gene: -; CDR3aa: CASSSRTGGGTDTQYF; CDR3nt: TGTGCCAGCAGCTCTCGAACAGGGGGGGGCACAGATACGCAGTATTTT
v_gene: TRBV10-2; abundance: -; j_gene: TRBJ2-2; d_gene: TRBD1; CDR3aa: CASTWTGVGTGELFF; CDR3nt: TGCGCCAGCACGTGGACAGGGGTGGGAACCGGGGAGCTGTTTTTT
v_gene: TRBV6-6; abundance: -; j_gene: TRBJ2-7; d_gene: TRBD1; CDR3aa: CASSYSGGTGSHEQYF; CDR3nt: TGTGCCAGCAGTTACTCGGGCGGGACAGGGTCCCACGAGCAGTACTTC
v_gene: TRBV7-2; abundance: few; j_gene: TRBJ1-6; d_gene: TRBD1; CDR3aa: CASSSRTGGSPLHF; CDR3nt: TGTGCCAGCAGCTCGCGGACAGGGGGCTCACCCCTCCACTTT
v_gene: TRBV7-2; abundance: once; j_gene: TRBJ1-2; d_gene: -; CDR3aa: CASSPSEGADYGYTF; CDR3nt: TGTGCCAGCAGCCCCTCAGAAGGGGCAGACTATGGCTACACCTTC
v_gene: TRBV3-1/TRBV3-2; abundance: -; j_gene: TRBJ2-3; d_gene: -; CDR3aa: CASSQGSGGGADTQYF; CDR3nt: TGTGCCAGCAGCCAAGGGTCAGGGGGAGGCGCAGATACGCAGTATTTT
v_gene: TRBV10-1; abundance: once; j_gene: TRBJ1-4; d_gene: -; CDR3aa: CATLGDPGLQRPNNEKLFF; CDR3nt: TGCGCCACCTTGGGGGATCCGGGACTTCAACGGCCGAATAATGAAAAACTGTTTTTT
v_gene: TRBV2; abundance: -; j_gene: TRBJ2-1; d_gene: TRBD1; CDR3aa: CASRKGTGGNNEQFF; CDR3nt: TGTGCCAGCAGAAAAGGGACAGGGGGTAACAATGAGCAGTTCTTC
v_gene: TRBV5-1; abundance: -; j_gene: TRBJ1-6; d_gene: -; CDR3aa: CASSREGGSYNSPLHF; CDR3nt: TGCGCCAGCAGCCGGGAAGGGGGCTCCTATAATTCACCCCTCCACTTT
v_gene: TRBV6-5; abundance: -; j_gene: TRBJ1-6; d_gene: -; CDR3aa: CASSYGGATASPLHF; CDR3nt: TGTGCCAGCAGTTACGGCGGGGCTACTGCCTCACCCCTCCACTTT
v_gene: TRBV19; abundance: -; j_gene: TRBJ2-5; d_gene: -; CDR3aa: CASSARTAQETQYF; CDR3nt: TGTGCCAGTAGCGCTCGGACAGCTCAAGAGACCCAGTACTTC
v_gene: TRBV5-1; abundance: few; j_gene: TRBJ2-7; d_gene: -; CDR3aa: CASSLAPGSAYEQYF; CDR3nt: TGCGCCAGCAGCCTCGCCCCGGGGTCAGCCTACGAGCAGTACTTC
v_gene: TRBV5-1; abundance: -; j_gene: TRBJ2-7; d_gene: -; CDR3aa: CASESSGGTYEQYF; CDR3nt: TGCGCCAGCGAGTCGTCAGGGGGGACCTACGAGCAGTACTTC
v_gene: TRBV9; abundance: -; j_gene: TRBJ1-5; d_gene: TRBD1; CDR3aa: CASSFSTGPQPQHF; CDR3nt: TGTGCCAGCAGCTTTTCGACAGGGCCTCAGCCCCAGCATTTT
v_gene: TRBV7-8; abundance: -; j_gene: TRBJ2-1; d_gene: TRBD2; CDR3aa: CASSQREGSYNEQFF; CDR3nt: TGTGCCAGCAGCCAGCGGGAGGGTAGCTACAATGAGCAGTTCTTC
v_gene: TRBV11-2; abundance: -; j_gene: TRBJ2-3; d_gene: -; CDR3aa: CASSLDPGAADTQYF; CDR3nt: TGTGCCAGCAGCTTAGACCCCGGTGCTGCAGATACGCAGTATTTT
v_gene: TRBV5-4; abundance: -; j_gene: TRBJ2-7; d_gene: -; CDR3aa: CASSTERLAYEQYF; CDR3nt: TGTGCCAGCAGTACCGAGCGTTTGGCCTACGAGCAGTACTTC
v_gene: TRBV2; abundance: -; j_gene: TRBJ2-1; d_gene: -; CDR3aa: CASSLFGAEYNEQFF; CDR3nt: TGTGCCAGCAGCCTTTTTGGGGCCGAGTACAATGAGCAGTTCTTC
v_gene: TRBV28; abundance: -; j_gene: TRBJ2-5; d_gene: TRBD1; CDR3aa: CASYTGTEETQYF; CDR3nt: TGTGCCAGCTACACCGGGACAGAAGAGACCCAGTACTTC
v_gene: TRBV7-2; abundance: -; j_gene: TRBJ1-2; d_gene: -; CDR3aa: CASSSRGSYGYTF; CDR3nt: TGTGCCAGCAGCTCCAGGGGATCCTATGGCTACACCTTC
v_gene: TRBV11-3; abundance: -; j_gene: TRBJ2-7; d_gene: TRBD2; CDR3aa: CASSLTYGTSGTYEQYF; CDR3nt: TGTGCCAGCAGCCTGACCTACGGGACTAGCGGAACCTACGAGCAGTACTTC
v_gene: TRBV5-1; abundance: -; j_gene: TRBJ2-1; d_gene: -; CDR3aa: CASSLPTGGWDEQFF; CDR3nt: TGCGCCAGCAGCTTGCCGACAGGAGGTTGGGATGAGCAGTTCTTC
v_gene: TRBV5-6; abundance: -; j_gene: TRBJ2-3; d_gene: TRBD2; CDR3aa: CASSDGTSEGTDTQYF; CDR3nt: TGTGCCAGCTCAGATGGGACTAGCGAAGGCACAGATACGCAGTATTTT
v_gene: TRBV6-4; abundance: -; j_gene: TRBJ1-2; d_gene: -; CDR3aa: CASRMGLTANYGYTF; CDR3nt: TGTGCCAGCAGGATGGGACTTACAGCTAACTATGGCTACACCTTC
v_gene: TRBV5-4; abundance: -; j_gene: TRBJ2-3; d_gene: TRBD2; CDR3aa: CASRPTSGRVSTDTQYF; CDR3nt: TGTGCCAGCAGGCCAACTAGCGGGAGGGTCAGCACAGATACGCAGTATTTT
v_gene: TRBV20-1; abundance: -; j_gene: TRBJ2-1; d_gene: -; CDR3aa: CSASFPSDEQFF; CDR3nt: TGCAGTGCTAGTTTTCCCTCGGATGAGCAGTTCTTC
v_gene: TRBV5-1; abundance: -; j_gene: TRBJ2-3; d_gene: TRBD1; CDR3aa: CASSIGQGGADTQYF; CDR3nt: TGCGCCAGCAGCATAGGACAGGGTGGTGCAGATACGCAGTATTTT